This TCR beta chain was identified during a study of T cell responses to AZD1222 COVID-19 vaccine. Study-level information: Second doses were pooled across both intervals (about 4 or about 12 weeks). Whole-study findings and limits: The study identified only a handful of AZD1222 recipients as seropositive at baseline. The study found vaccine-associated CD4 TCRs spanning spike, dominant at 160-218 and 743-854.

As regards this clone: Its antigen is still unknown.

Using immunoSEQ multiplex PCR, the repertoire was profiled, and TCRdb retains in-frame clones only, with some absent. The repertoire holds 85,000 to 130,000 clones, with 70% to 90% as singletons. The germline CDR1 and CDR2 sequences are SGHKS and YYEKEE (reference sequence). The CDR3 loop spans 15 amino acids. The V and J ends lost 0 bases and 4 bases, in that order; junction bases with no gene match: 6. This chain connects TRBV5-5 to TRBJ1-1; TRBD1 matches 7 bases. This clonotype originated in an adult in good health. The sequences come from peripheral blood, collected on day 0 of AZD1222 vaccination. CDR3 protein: CASSLEQGLATEAFF. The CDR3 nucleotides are TGTGCCAGCAGCTTGGAACAGGGGCTGGCCACTGAAGCTTTCTTT.